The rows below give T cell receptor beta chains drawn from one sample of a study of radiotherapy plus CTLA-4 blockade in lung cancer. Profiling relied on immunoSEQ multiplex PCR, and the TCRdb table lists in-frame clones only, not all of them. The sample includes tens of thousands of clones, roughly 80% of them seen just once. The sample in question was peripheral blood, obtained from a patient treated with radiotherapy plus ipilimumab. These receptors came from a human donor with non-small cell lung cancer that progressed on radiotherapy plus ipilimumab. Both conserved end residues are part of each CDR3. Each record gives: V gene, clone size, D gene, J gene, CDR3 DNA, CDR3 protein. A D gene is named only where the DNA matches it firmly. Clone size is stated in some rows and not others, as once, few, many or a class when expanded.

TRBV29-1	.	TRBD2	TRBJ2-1	TGCAGCGTTGCAATAGCGGGAGTCGCTTTGGACAATGAGCAGTTCTTC	CSVAIAGVALDNEQFF
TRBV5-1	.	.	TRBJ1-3	TGCGCCAGCAGCCCGACAGCCGGCTCTGGAAACACCATATATTTT	CASSPTAGSGNTIYF
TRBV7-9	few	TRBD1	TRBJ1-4	TGTGCCAGCAGCGCATGGACAGGGGGGAATGAAAAACTGTTTTTT	CASSAWTGGNEKLFF
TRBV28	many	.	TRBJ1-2	TGTGCCAGCAGCCCGGACAGACCAACAAAGACCTACACCTTC	CASSPDRPTKTYTF
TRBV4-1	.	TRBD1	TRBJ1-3	TGCGCCAGCAGCAGACAGGGAACTGGAAACACCATATATTTT	CASSRQGTGNTIYF
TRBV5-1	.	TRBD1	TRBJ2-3	TGCGCCAGTCGGACAGGGGGCTATAGCACAGATACGCAGTATTTT	CASRTGGYSTDTQYF
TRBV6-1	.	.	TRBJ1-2	TGTGCCATCCCTTCTACCGGGACGGCCTATGGCTACACCTTC	CAIPSTGTAYGYTF
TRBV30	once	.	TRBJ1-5	TGTGCCTGGAGTTTAGGACCCGCGACCGTTTACAATCAGCCCCAGCATTTT	CAWSLGPATVYNQPQHF
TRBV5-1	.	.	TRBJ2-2	TGCGCCAGCAGCTTGGTACAGTCTACCGGGGAGCTGTTTTTT	CASSLVQSTGELFF
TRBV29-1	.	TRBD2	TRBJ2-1	TGCAGCGTGACTAGCGGGATGTACAATGAGCAGTTCTTC	CSVTSGMYNEQFF
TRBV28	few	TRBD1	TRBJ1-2	TGTGCCAGCAGTCAGGGACAGGTCTATGGCTACACCTTC	CASSQGQVYGYTF
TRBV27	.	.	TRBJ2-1	TGTGCCAGCAGTTCCTTGAAGGGTTACAATGAGCAGTTCTTC	CASSSLKGYNEQFF
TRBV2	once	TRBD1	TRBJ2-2	TGTGCCAGCAGTATCGGACAGGGGTCCTTCACCGGGGAGCTGTTTTTT	CASSIGQGSFTGELFF
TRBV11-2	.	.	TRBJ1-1	TGTGCCAGCAGCTTTTCTCAGGGGTTCACTGAAGCTTTCTTT	CASSFSQGFTEAFF
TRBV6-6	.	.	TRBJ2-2	TGTGCCAGCAGTTACATTGGTGGCGGGGAGCTGTTTTTT	CASSYIGGGELFF
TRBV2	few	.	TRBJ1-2	TGTGCCAGCAGCTACCCAGGGGTAGGTGACTATGGCTACACCTTC	CASSYPGVGDYGYTF
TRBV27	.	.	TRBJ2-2	TGTGCCAGCAGTTTAATGAACACCGGGGAGCTGTTTTTT	CASSLMNTGELFF
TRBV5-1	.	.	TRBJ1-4	TGCGCCAGCAGCCCCTCCTGGGACTTTTCACAACCCGAAAAACTGTTTTTT	CASSPSWDFSQPEKLFF
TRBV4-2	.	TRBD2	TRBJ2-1	TGTGCCAGCAGCCAGGACTCGGCTAGCGGGAGATTATTTGACAATGAGCAGTTCTTC	CASSQDSASGRLFDNEQFF
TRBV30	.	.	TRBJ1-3	TGTGCCCGAGGAGTATTGGATGGAAACACCATATATTTT	CARGVLDGNTIYF
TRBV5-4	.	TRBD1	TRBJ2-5	TGTGCCAGCAGCTTCGGTACCCTACAGGGGAAAGAGACCCAGTACTTC	CASSFGTLQGKETQYF
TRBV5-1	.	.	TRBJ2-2	TGCGCCAGCAGCTCCTCGATGGAGCTGTTTTTT	CASSSSMELFF
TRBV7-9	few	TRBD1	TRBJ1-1	TGTGCCAGCAGCGAACAGGGGGCGATGAACACTGAAGCTTTCTTT	CASSEQGAMNTEAFF
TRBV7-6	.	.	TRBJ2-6	TGTGCCAGCAGCTTGGGAGAGCCCCTCTCTGGGGCCAACGTCCTGACTTTC	CASSLGEPLSGANVLTF
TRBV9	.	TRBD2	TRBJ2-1	TGTGCCAGCAGCGTAGATGTCACAGCGGGAGTTTTGAATGAGCAGTTCTTC	CASSVDVTAGVLNEQFF
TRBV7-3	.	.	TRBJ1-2	TGTGCCAGCAGCTTAGGTTCACCCGCTAAGGGCTACACCTTC	CASSLGSPAKGYTF
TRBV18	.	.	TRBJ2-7	TGTGCCAGCTCCCCTGACAGAAGGGGGTCCTACGAGCAGTACTTC	CASSPDRRGSYEQYF
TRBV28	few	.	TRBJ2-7	TGTGCCAGCAGTCAGGGGCCCTACGAGCAGTACTTC	CASSQGPYEQYF
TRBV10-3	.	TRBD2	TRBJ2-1	TGTGCCATCAGTGACCCCAGTAGCGGGAGCTGGAGAAATGAGCAGTTCTTC	CAISDPSSGSWRNEQFF
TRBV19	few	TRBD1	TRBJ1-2	TGTGCCAGTATGGGGGACAGACCTTATGGCTACACCTTC	CASMGDRPYGYTF
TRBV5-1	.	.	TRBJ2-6	TGCGCCAGCAGCTTGGGTGGGAAGGGGGCCAACGTCCTGACTTTC	CASSLGGKGANVLTF
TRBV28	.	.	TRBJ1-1	TGTGCCAGCAGGGATGACGGGAACACTGAAGCTTTCTTT	CASRDDGNTEAFF
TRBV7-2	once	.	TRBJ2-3	TGTGCCAGCAGCTTACTGGTTAGCACAGATACGCAGTATTTT	CASSLLVSTDTQYF